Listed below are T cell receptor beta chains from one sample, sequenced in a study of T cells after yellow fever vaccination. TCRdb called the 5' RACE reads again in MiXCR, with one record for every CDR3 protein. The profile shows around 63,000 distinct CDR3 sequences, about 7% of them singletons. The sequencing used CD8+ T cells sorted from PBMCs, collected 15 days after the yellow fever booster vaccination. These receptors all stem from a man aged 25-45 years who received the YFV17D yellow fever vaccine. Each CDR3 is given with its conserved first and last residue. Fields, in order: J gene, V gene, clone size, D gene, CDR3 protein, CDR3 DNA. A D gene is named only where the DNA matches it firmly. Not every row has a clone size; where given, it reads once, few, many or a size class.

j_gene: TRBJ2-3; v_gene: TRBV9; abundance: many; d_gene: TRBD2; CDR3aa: CASSRPGTSADTQYF; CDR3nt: TGTGCCAGCAGCAGGCCCGGGACTAGCGCCGATACGCAGTATTTT
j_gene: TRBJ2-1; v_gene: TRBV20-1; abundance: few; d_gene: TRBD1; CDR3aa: CSARLQGLGAEQFF; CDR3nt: TGCAGTGCTAGACTACAGGGGTTGGGAGCTGAGCAGTTCTTC
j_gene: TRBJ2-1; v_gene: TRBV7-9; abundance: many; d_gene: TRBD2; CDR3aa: CASSATSGGNEQFF; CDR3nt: TGTGCCAGCAGCGCAACTAGCGGGGGAAATGAGCAGTTCTTC
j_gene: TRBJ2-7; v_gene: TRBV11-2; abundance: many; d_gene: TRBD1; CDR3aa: CASSEGAFTYEQYF; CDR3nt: TGTGCCAGCAGCGAGGGGGCCTTTACCTACGAGCAGTACTTC
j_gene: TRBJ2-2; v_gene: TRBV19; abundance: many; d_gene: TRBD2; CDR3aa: CVTGLAGGTGELFF; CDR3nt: TGTGTGACGGGACTAGCGGGAGGAACCGGGGAGCTGTTTTTT
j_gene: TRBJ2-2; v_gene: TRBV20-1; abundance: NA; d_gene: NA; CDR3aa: CSARDGNRGKWSGELFF; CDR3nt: TGCAGTGCTAGAGATGGAAACCGGGGGAAATGGAGCGGGGAGCTGTTTTTT
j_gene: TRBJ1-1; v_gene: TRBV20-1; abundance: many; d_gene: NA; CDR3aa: CSERDGNTEAFF; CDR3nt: TGCAGTGAAAGAGACGGGAACACTGAAGCTTTCTTT
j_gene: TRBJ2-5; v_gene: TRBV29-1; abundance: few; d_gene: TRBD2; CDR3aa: CSVEGGDETQYF; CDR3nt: TGCAGCGTTGAGGGGGGGGATGAGACCCAGTACTTC
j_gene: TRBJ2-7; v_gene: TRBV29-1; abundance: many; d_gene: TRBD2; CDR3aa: CSVLLLAGSYEQYF; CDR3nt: TGCAGCGTTCTTTTACTAGCGGGGTCCTACGAGCAGTACTTC
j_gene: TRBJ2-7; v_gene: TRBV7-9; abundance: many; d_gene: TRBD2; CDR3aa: CASSLIISGRNSYEQYF; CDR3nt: TGTGCCAGCAGCTTAATCATTAGCGGGAGAAACTCCTACGAGCAGTACTTC
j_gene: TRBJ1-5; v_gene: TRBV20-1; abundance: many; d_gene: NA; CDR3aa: CSARAGNQPQHF; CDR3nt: TGCAGTGCTAGAGCTGGTAATCAGCCCCAGCATTTT
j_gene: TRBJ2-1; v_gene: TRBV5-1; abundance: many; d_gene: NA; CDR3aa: CASSVIYNEQFF; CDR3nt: TGCGCCAGCAGCGTGATTTACAATGAGCAGTTCTTC
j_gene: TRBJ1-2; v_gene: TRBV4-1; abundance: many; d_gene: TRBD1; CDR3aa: CASSQGQGGLGYTF; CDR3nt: TGCGCCAGCAGCCAAGGACAGGGTGGACTTGGCTACACCTTC
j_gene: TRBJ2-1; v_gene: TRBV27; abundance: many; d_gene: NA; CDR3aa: CASSLSAGSYNEQFF; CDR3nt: TGTGCCAGCAGTTTATCGGCGGGGAGCTACAATGAGCAGTTCTTC
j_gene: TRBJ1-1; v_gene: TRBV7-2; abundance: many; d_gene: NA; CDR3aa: CASSFFRATSMNTEAFF; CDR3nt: TGTGCCAGCAGCTTCTTCAGGGCGACATCCATGAACACTGAAGCTTTCTTT
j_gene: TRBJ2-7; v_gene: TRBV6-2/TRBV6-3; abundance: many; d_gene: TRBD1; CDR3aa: CASSYSTRRGRPEQYF; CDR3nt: TGTGCCAGCAGTTACTCGACTCGCAGGGGGCGCCCCGAGCAGTACTTC
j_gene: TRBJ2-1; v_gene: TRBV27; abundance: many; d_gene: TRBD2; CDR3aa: CASTAFSGSSYNEQFF; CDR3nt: TGTGCCAGCACCGCCTTTAGCGGGAGCTCCTACAATGAGCAGTTCTTC
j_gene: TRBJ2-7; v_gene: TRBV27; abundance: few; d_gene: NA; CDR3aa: CASSPLWVSAGSYEQYF; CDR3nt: TGTGCCAGCAGTCCCCTCTGGGTCTCGGCAGGCTCCTACGAGCAGTACTTC
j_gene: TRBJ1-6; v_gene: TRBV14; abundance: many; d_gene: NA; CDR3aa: CASSQYGAGDNSPLHF; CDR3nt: TGTGCCAGCAGCCAATATGGGGCAGGGGATAATTCACCCCTCCACTTT
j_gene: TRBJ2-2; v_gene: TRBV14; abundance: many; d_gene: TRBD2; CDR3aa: CASSRLASNTGELFF; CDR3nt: TGTGCCAGCAGTCGACTAGCGTCGAACACCGGGGAGCTGTTTTTT
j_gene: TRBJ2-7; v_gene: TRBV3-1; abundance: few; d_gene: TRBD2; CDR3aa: CASSPELAGSFVQYF; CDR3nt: TGTGCCAGCAGCCCTGAGCTAGCGGGATCCTTTGTGCAGTACTTC
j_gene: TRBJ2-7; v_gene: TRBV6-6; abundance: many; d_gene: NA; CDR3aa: CASTTGYYEQYF; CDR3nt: TGTGCCAGCACCACTGGGTACTACGAGCAGTACTTC
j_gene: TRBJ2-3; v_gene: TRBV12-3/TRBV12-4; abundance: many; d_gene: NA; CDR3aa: CASSHLESTDTQYF; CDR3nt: TGTGCCAGCAGCCATCTAGAATCCACAGATACGCAGTATTTT
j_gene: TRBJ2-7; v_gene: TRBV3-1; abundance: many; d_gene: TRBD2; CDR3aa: CASSPGGPADEQYF; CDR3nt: TGTGCCAGCAGTCCGGGGGGGCCAGCCGACGAGCAGTACTTC
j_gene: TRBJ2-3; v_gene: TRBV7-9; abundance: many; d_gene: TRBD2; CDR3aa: CASSLDVVAGGPDTQYF; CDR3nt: TGTGCCAGCAGCTTAGATGTCGTAGCGGGAGGGCCGGATACGCAGTATTTT
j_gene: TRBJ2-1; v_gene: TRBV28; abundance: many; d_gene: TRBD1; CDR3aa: CASSDRALVPPQFF; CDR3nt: TGTGCCAGCAGTGACAGGGCGTTGGTCCCGCCCCAGTTCTTC
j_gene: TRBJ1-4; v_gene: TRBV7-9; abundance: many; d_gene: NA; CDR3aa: CASSLGPGDEKLFF; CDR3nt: TGTGCCAGCAGCTTAGGTCCGGGGGATGAAAAACTGTTTTTT
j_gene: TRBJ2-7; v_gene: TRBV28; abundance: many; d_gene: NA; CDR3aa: CASRTDSRGEQYF; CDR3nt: TGTGCCAGCAGGACTGATTCCCGGGGCGAGCAGTACTTC
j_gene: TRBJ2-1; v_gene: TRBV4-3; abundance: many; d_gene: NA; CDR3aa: CASSLGTGSYNEQFF; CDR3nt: TGTGCCAGCAGTTTAGGGACTGGCTCCTACAATGAGCAGTTCTTC
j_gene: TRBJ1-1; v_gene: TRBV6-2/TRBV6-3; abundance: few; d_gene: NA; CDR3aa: CASSYSASSHTEAFF; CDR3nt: TGTGCCAGCAGTTACTCGGCTTCCTCGCACACTGAAGCTTTCTTT
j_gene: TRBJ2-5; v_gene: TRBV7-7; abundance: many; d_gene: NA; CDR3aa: CASSSRPGETQYF; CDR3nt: TGTGCTAGCAGCTCCCGACCAGGGGAGACCCAGTACTTC
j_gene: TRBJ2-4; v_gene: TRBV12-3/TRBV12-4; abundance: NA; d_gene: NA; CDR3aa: CASSLGYSATQYF; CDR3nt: TGTGCCAGCAGTTTAGGATACAGTGCCACTCAGTACTTC
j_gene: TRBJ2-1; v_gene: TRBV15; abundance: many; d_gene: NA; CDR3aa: CASGTRGPYNEQFF; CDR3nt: TGTGCCTCGGGGACGAGGGGACCCTACAATGAGCAGTTCTTC
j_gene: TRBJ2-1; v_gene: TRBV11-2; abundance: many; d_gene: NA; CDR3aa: CASSFVESGNEQFF; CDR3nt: TGTGCCAGCAGCTTCGTCGAAAGTGGGAATGAGCAGTTCTTC
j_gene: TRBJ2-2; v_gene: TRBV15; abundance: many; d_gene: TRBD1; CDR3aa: CATVDGQDRANTGELFF; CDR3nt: TGTGCCACCGTGGACGGGCAGGACAGGGCGAACACCGGGGAGCTGTTTTTT
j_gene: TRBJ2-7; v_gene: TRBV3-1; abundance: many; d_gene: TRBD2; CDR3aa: CASSQEVGEGPPWREQYF; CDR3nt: TGTGCCAGCAGCCAAGAAGTCGGGGAGGGCCCCCCATGGAGGGAGCAGTACTTC
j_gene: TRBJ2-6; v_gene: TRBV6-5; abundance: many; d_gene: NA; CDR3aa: CASSYGLTNVLTF; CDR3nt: TGTGCCAGCAGTTACGGGCTGACCAACGTCCTGACTTTC
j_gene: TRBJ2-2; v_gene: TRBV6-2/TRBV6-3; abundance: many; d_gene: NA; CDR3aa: CASSYGSAGELFF; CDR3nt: TGTGCCAGCAGTTACGGTAGTGCCGGGGAGCTGTTTTTT
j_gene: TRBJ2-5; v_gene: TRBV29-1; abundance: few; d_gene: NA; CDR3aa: CSVEGTYDGQETQYF; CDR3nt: TGCAGCGTCGAAGGGACTTACGACGGACAAGAGACCCAGTACTTC
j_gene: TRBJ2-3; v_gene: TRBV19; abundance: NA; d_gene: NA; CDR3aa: CASIEGGTDTQYF; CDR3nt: TGTGCCAGTATCGAAGGGGGCACAGATACGCAGTATTTT
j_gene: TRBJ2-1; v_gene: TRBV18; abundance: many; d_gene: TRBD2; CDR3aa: CASSPGGDFYNEQFF; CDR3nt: TGTGCCAGCTCACCAGGGGGGGACTTTTACAATGAGCAGTTCTTC
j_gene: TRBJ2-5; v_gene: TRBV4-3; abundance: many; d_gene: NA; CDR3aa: CASSQEEGGVDETQYF; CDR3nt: TGCGCCAGCAGCCAAGAGGAGGGGGGAGTGGACGAGACCCAGTACTTC
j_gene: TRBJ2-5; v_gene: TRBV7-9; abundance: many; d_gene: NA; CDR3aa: CASSLALQETQYF; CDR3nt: TGTGCCAGCAGCTTAGCCCTCCAAGAGACCCAGTACTTC